In this sample, the clone carrying this TCR beta chain turned up many times. Its antigen is not identified. The CDR3 extends over 16 amino acids. Germline loops: CDR1 SGHVS, CDR2 FQNEAQ. Trimming cost V 1 base and J 1 base, with 11 bases left between them. The sample comes from a study of T cell repertoires in cytomegalovirus infection. Using its own MiXCR run on the reads, TCRdb lists one record per CDR3 protein. The data contain around 540,000 distinct CDR3 sequences, 25% to 35% of them singletons. V usage is TRBV7-8 and J usage is TRBJ1-5; no reliable D call. The TCR originated in a human donor in good health (CMV status not recorded). Some clones in this sample may be carry-over from other donors' samples. The sequencing used cultured PBMCs, collected from culture after CMV antigen stimulation. CDR3 coding DNA: TGTGCCAGCAGCTTAGTATGGGGAGAAAGCAATCAGCCCCAGCATTTT. Translating gives CASSLVWGESNQPQHF.